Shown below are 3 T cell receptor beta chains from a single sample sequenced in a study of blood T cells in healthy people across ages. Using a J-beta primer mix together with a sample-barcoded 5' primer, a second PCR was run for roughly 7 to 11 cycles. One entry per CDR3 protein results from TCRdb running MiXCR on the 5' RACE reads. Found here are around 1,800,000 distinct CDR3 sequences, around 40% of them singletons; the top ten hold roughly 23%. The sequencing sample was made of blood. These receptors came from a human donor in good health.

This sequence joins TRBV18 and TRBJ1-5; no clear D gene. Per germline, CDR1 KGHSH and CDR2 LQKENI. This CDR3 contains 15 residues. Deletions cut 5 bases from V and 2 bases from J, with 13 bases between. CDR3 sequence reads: CASSGVRAGNQPQHF. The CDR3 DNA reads TGTGCCAGCTCAGGCGTACGGGCTGGCAATCAGCCCCAGCATTTT.

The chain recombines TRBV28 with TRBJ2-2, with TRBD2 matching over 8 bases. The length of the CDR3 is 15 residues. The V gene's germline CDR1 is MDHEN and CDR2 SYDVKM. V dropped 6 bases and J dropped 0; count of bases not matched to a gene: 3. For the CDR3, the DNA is TGTGCCAGCAGGCAGGGACTAGCGAACACCGGGGAGCTGTTTTTT. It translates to CASRQGLANTGELFF.

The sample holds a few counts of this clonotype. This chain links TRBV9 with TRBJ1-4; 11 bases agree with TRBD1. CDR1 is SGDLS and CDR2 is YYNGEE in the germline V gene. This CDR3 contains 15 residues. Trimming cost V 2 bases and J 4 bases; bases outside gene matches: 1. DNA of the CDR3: TGTGCCAGCAGCGTGGGGACAGGGGGTAATGAAAAACTGTTTTTT. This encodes CASSVGTGGNEKLFF.